The next 9 T cell receptor beta chains were all read from a single sample in a study of blood T cells in healthy people across ages. Using a J-beta primer mix together with a sample-barcoded 5' primer, a second PCR was run for about 7 to 12 cycles. TCRdb itself ran the 5' RACE reads through MiXCR, one entry per CDR3 protein. This sample has 800,000 to 950,000 distinct CDR3 sequences, with about 27% found just once. This sample also belongs to another study, concerning T cells of mothers and their children.

Input material: blood. These receptor sequences come from a woman in her thirties or forties in good health.

Regarding this clonotype: A much larger clone lies one base from this, so it may be a read error. The chain has TRBV5-1 and TRBJ1-2; D call uncertain. The CDR3 covers 12 residues. The germline V gene has CDR1 SGHRS and CDR2 YFSETQ. The CDR3 spells CASSSPRGGHTF. CDR3 sequence (DNA): TGCGCCAGCAGCTCACCGCGGGGTGGCCACACCTTC. Looking up the rest from reference TRBV5-1 and TRBJ1-2 gives the full variable domain: KAGVTQTPRYLIKTRGQQVTLSCSPISGHRSVSWYQQTPGQGLQFLFEYFSETQRNKGNFPGRFSGRQFSNSRSEMNVSTLELGDSALYLCASSSPRGGHTFGSGTRLTVV.

CDR3 amino acids: CAISESTGQVSGYTF. In DNA, the CDR3 is TGTGCCATCAGTGAGTCGACCGGACAGGTCTCTGGCTACACCTTC. V usage is TRBV10-3 and J usage is TRBJ1-2; TRBD1 matches at 7 bases. V shed 0 bases, J shed 7 bases, and the junction held 8 bases outside the gene matches. The CDR3 sequence is 15 residues long. Germline CDR1 reads ENHRY; CDR2 reads SYGVKD.

The chain combines TRBV20-1 with TRBJ1-1; no firm D call. The germline gives CDR1 DFQATT, CDR2 SNEGSKA (reference sequence). CDR3 length equals 14 residues. The germline V and J ends were trimmed by 3 bases and 3 bases, with 14 bases remaining between them. CDR3 sequence reads: CSARSTWTDTEAFF. In DNA, the CDR3 is TGCAGTGCTAGGTCGACTTGGACGGACACTGAAGCTTTCTTT.

As concerns this clonotype: At one boundary the junction diverges from the germline segment, which might be a read error. The rearrangement joins TRBV24-1 to TRBJ2-3, with D perhaps matching TRBD1 (6 bases). CDR3 length: 14 residues. The germline V gene has CDR1 KGHDR and CDR2 SFDVKD. The CDR3 region is CAASETGKTDTQYF. In DNA, the CDR3 is TGTGCCGCCAGTGAAACAGGGAAGACAGATACGCAGTATTTT.

V usage is TRBV5-1 and J usage is TRBJ1-1; tentative D call: TRBD1 (6 bases). Germline values: CDR1 SGHRS, CDR2 YFSETQ. Trimming left V 4 bases short and J 0 bases short, with 16 bases between. This CDR3 spans 16 amino acids. The CDR3 nucleotides are TGCGCCAGCAGCCGGGGGGCCAGAGAGATGAACACTGAAGCTTTCTTT. This sequence encodes CASSRGAREMNTEAFF.

Concerning this clonotype itself: This may be a read error: a much more frequent sequence differs by one nucleotide. The chain uses TRBV7-3 and TRBJ2-3; D ambiguous. CDR1 and CDR2 from the germline V gene are SGHTA and FQGTGA. CDR3 length: 20 residues. CDR3 bases: TGTGCCCGCAGCTTAAGAGTGCCGAGATCACGTCCGACGGGCACAGATACGCAGTATTTT. Protein: CARSLRVPRSRPTGTDTQYF.

With respect to this clonotype: A read error is possible here, since a much larger clone lies one base away. The chain uses TRBV5-1 and TRBJ2-4, with D unresolved. The closer fit of TRBJ2-7 to the DNA end suggests the J call may be wrong. This CDR3 is 15 amino acids long. The germline V gene encodes CDR1 SGHRS and CDR2 YFSETQ. The CDR3 protein is CASSWAGGSLYEQYF. CDR3 nucleotide sequence: TGCGCCAGCAGCTGGGCTGGTGGTTCCCTCTACGAGCAGTACTTC.

This clonotype was picked up many times. The rearrangement joins TRBV7-3 to TRBJ2-3, with TRBD1 matching 8 bases. Germline V gene sequence: CDR1 SGHTA, CDR2 FQGTGA. The J segment lost 2 bases and the V segment lost 5 bases, leaving 6 bases of the junction unmatched. This CDR3 has 15 residues. The CDR3 DNA sequence: TGTGCCAGCAGCCACACAGGGGGGTACACAGATACGCAGTATTTT. Translated: CASSHTGGYTDTQYF.

This clonotype was recorded a few times. The chain couples TRBV13 to TRBJ2-7; unclear D gene. V shed 4 bases and J shed 0 bases, with 16 bases lying between them. Germline lookup yields CDR1 PRHDT and CDR2 FYEKMQ (reference sequence). CDR3 length: 16 residues. DNA for the CDR3: TGTGCCAGCAGCTCGTCTTATAGGGTGAGCTCCTACGAGCAGTACTTC. Encoded protein: CASSSSYRVSSYEQYF.